This record looks at one T cell receptor (beta chain) sequence and its context. Its specificity is not known. Here immunoSEQ multiplex PCR was the method, and the copy in TCRdb shows in-frame clones only, minus some. The sample yields about 110,000 clones, more than 90% seen once. The sample comes from a study of graft-versus-host responses after intestinal transplantation. Study details: Recipients underwent multivisceral, liver-intestinal, or isolated intestinal transplants. The recipients all started with anti-thymocyte globulin induction and then took tacrolimus and steroids for about three years. Whole-study results and caveats: The marrow of recipients harbored GvH clones, and ileum or blood showed some of them first.

Germline values: CDR1 SGHTA, CDR2 FQGNSA. V was cut by 2 bases and J by 4 bases, with 15 bases left in between. The CDR3 contains 16 residues. This clonotype was obtained from a human donor who was the organ donor for an intestinal transplant. The chain joins TRBV7-2 to TRBJ2-1; D is uncertain. Sequencing used unstimulated CD4+ T cells sorted from spleen or lymph node cells, obtained before transplant. This CDR3 reads CASSLFSASAYNEQFF. For the CDR3, the DNA is TGTGCCAGCAGCTTATTCTCTGCTAGTGCGTACAATGAGCAGTTCTTC. Using reference TRBV7-2 and TRBJ2-1 for the parts outside the CDR3, the full variable domain is GAGVSQSPSNKVTEKGKDVELRCDPISGHTALYWYRQSLGQGLEFLIYFQGNSAPDKSGLPSDRFSAERTGGSVSTLTIQRTQQEDSAVYLCASSLFSASAYNEQFFGPGTRLTVL.